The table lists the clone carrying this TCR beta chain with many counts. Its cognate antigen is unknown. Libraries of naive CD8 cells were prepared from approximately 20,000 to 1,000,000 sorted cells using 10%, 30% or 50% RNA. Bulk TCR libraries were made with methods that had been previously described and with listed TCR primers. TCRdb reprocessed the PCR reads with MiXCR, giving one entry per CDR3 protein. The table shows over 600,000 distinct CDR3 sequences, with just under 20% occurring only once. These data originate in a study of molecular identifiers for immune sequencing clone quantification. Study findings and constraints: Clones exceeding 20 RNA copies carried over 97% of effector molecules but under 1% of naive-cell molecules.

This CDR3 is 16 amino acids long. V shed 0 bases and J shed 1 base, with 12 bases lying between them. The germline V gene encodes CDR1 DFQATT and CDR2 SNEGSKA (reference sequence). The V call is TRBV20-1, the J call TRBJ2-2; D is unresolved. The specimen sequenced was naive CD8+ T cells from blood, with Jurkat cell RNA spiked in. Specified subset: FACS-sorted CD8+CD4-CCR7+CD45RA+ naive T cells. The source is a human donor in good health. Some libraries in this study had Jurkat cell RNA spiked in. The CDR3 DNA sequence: TGCAGTGCTAGAGATGGGATAGCACAGAACACCGGGGAGCTGTTTTTT. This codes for CSARDGIAQNTGELFF.